The clone carrying this TCR beta chain appeared a single time. The data were taken from a study of blood T cells in healthy people across ages. There were at least 5 micrograms of total RNA extracted from every sample. Germline values: CDR1 SEHNR, CDR2 FQNEAQ (reference sequence). V gave up 5 bases and J gave up 7 bases; unmatched junction bases: 11. The CDR3 contains 16 residues. Combining a sample-barcoded 5' primer with a J-beta primer mix, a second PCR ran for roughly 6 to 11 cycles. Every cDNA molecule bore a tag from a template-switch adaptor containing 12 random nucleotides. MiXCR, applied by TCRdb to the 5' RACE reads, yields one record per CDR3 protein. Here the sample spans under 1,100,000 distinct CDR3 sequences, under 30% being singletons. The same specimen was also included in a second study, on T cells of mothers and their children.

The sequenced material came from blood. The TCR sequence derives from a girl aged 2-10 years in good health. J is TRBJ1-4 and V is TRBV7-9; 9 nucleotides line up with TRBD1. CDR3 residues: CASSLVPGQGGEKLFF. The CDR3 nucleotides are TGTGCCAGCAGCCTCGTCCCGGGACAGGGTGGTGAAAAACTGTTTTTT.